The TCR beta chain under discussion was sequenced for a study of lymphopenia after photon versus proton radiotherapy. Study-level points and caveats: After the lymphocyte nadir, photon-treated repertoires showed oligoclonal expansion, especially of CD8+ Temra cells.

CDR3 size: 15 residues. Germline V gives CDR1 SEHNR, CDR2 FQNEAQ (reference sequence). The junction had 8 bases not matched to a gene; V was cut back by 3 bases and J by 5 bases. The method was immunoSEQ multiplex PCR; TCRdb's version includes in-frame clones alone and lacks a portion of them. The sample records fewer than 20,000 clones, around 90% being singletons. As concerns this clone: Its specificity is not known.

Sequencing was performed on peripheral blood, taken from a patient treated with photon-based radiotherapy. This receptor was identified in a woman in her thirties or forties with cholangiocarcinoma. This chain links TRBV7-9 with TRBJ1-1; TRBD1 agrees at 8 bases. CDR3 DNA: TGTGCCAGCAGCTTGTCAGGACAGGGAGGGACTGAAGCTTTCTTT. This gives the protein CASSLSGQGGTEAFF.